The 21 T cell receptor beta chains in this list originate from one sample, sequenced in a study of cytotoxic CD8 clonotypes in ibrutinib-treated CLL. Sequencing was performed with immunoSEQ multiplex PCR; in TCRdb, only in-frame clones are kept and a portion is missing. Among around 310,000 clones, almost 80% were seen once, and the ten largest hold over 5%. The sequenced sample was PBMCs, obtained before ibrutinib treatment. The origin of the receptors is a human donor with chronic lymphocytic leukemia.

The CDR3 sequence is CASRNRQGPNEKLFF. The CDR3 nucleotides read TGTGCCAGCAGGAATAGACAGGGGCCTAATGAAAAACTGTTTTTT. The chain uses TRBV2 and TRBJ1-4, with 8 bases fitting TRBD1. V shed 6 bases, J shed 3 bases, and the junction held 6 bases outside the gene matches. In germline, CDR1 is SNHLY, CDR2 FYNNEI. The CDR3 consists of 15 residues. Full variable domain (missing parts from reference TRBV2 and TRBJ1-4): EPEVTQTPSHQVTQMGQEVILRCVPISNHLYFYWYRQILGQKVEFLVSFYNNEISEKSEIFDDQFSVERPDGSNFTLKIRSTKLEDSAMYFCASRNRQGPNEKLFFGSGTQLSVL.

V gene TRBV5-1 combines with J gene TRBJ1-1; no clear D. Trimming stripped 0 bases from V and 1 base from J, with 7 bases between. From germline, CDR1 is SGHRS and CDR2 YFSETQ. This CDR3 is 14 amino acids long. This CDR3 reads CASSLEPTNTEAFF. CDR3 nucleotide sequence: TGCGCCAGCAGCTTGGAGCCGACGAACACTGAAGCTTTCTTT.

On this clone: An end of the junction differs from the germline gene, which may be a read error. The rearrangement links TRBV11-2 to TRBJ2-7; 9 bases are a match to TRBD1. Germline V gene lookup returns CDR1 SGHAT and CDR2 FQNNGV. CDR3 length equals 11 residues. The CDR3, as DNA: TGTGCCAGCAGCCCCACGGGACAGGGAGCCTTC. Translation: CASSPTGQGAF.

V usage is TRBV7-9 and J usage is TRBJ1-2, with D perhaps matching TRBD1 (5 bases). Looked up from germline, CDR1 is SEHNR and CDR2 is FQNEAQ (reference sequence). CDR3 length: 13 residues. V lost 6 bases to trimming and J lost 8 bases, with 16 bases between them. CDR3 coding DNA: TGTGCCAGCAGTTTTCCGAGCGGGGACGGCTACACCTTC. Its translation: CASSFPSGDGYTF. Full variable domain (outside the CDR3, taken from reference TRBV7-9 and TRBJ1-2): DTGVSQNPRHKITKRGQNVTFRCDPISEHNRLYWYRQTLGQGPEFLTYFQNEAQLEKSRLLSDRFSAERPKGSFSTLEIQRTEQGDSAMYLCASSFPSGDGYTFGSGTRLTVV.

The chain has TRBV30 and TRBJ1-5; a possible D gene is TRBD1 (5 bases). This CDR3 contains 12 residues. The germline V gene has CDR1 GTSNPN and CDR2 SVGIG (reference sequence). Trimming took 6 bases from V and 3 from J, leaving 9 bases between them. CDR3 region: CACGDFNQPQHF. The CDR3 DNA follows: TGTGCCTGTGGGGACTTCAATCAGCCCCAGCATTTT.

This rearrangement joins TRBV5-1 to TRBJ2-3, with 7 bases aligning to TRBD1. There are 15 residues in the CDR3. Unmatched junction bases numbered 2, after V lost 1 base and J lost 0 bases. Germline V gives CDR1 SGHRS, CDR2 YFSETQ. The CDR3 spells CASSLRDRSTDTQYF. As DNA, the CDR3 is TGCGCCAGCAGCTTGCGGGACAGAAGCACAGATACGCAGTATTTT.

In this sample, this clone turned up a few times. This chain joins TRBV5-4 and TRBJ1-2, with TRBD1 matching 8 bases. With V trimmed by 4 bases and J by 4 bases, 6 bases remained unmatched. Germline-derived CDR1 and CDR2 are SGHNT and YYREEE (reference sequence). CDR3 length: 14 residues. The CDR3 loop is CASSLIDRGYGYTF. CDR3 in DNA: TGTGCCAGCAGCCTGATCGACAGGGGCTATGGCTACACCTTC.

The V call is TRBV18, the J call TRBJ1-3; D call uncertain. The CDR3 is made up of 16 amino acids. The germline V gene encodes CDR1 KGHSH and CDR2 LQKENI. Trimming removed 3 bases from V and 0 bases from J, with 12 bases in between. The CDR3 sequence: CASSPSTDDSGNTIYF. The CDR3 coding sequence is TGTGCCAGCTCACCGTCGACTGATGACTCTGGAAACACCATATATTTT. The whole variable domain, filled in from reference TRBV18 and TRBJ1-3, reads NAGVMQNPRHLVRRRGQEARLRCSPMKGHSHVYWYRQLPEEGLKFMVYLQKENIIDESGMPKERFSAEFPKEGPSILRIQQVVRGDSAAYFCASSPSTDDSGNTIYFGEGSWLTVV.

The genes are TRBV27 and TRBJ2-7; the match to TRBD1 covers 9 bases. CDR3 length: 14 amino acids. Germline lookup yields CDR1 MNHEY and CDR2 SMNVEV (reference sequence). The trim removed 5 bases at V and 2 bases at J, leaving 4 bases unmatched. CDR3 region: CASSAGTGPYEQYF. CDR3 nucleotide sequence: TGTGCCAGCAGTGCCGGGACAGGGCCCTACGAGCAGTACTTC.

The chain links TRBV7-9 to TRBJ1-1; D possibly corresponds to TRBD1 (5 bases). The CDR3 has 15 residues. The V end lost 3 bases, the J end lost 4 bases, and 15 bases lay between the germline ends. Germline V CDR1 and CDR2: SEHNR, FQNEAQ (reference sequence). The CDR3 DNA follows: TGTGCCAGCAGCTTGACGGCAGGGCGGGTCACTGAAGCTTTCTTT. Encoded protein: CASSLTAGRVTEAFF. The entire variable domain, with the rest obtained from reference TRBV7-9 and TRBJ1-1, is as follows: DTGVSQNPRHKITKRGQNVTFRCDPISEHNRLYWYRQTLGQGPEFLTYFQNEAQLEKSRLLSDRFSAERPKGSFSTLEIQRTEQGDSAMYLCASSLTAGRVTEAFFGQGTRLTVV.

With respect to this clone: Different DNA sequences within this sample yield the same CDR3. The J gene is TRBJ2-7, the V gene TRBV18, with D possibly being TRBD1 or TRBD2 (5 bases each). This CDR3 is 14 amino acids long. The germline V gene encodes CDR1 KGHSH and CDR2 LQKENI. Deletions cut 1 base from V and 4 bases from J, with 11 bases between. The CDR3 nucleotides are TGTGCCAGCTCACCACAGGGGACCCCGTACGAGCAGTACTTC. It translates to CASSPQGTPYEQYF.

This chain joins TRBV2 and TRBJ2-7, with 7 bases identical to TRBD1. Trimming at V came to 6 bases and at J to 5 bases, leaving 4 bases not matched to a gene. The length of the CDR3 is 12 residues. Germline V gene lookup returns CDR1 SNHLY and CDR2 FYNNEI. The CDR3 here is CASSLTGNEQYF. In nucleotides, the CDR3 is TGTGCCAGCAGCTTGACAGGGAACGAGCAGTACTTC. Using reference TRBV2 and TRBJ2-7 for the parts outside the CDR3, the full variable domain is EPEVTQTPSHQVTQMGQEVILRCVPISNHLYFYWYRQILGQKVEFLVSFYNNEISEKSEIFDDQFSVERPDGSNFTLKIRSTKLEDSAMYFCASSLTGNEQYFGPGTRLTVT.

The V gene is TRBV7-2, the J gene TRBJ2-7; 9 bases map to TRBD2. There are 15 residues in the CDR3. Trimming removed 5 bases from V and 2 bases from J; junction bases left unmatched: 7. Germline V gene lookup returns CDR1 SGHTA and CDR2 FQGNSA. The CDR3, as DNA: TGTGCCAGCAGCCCGAAGCGGGAGGCCCCCTACGAGCAGTACTTC. Translation gives CASSPKREAPYEQYF.

Worth noting for this clone: The germline gene is not matched at one end of the junction; a read error may be the cause. The chain links TRBV7-9 to TRBJ1-2, with D maybe TRBD1 (5 bases). Germline lookup yields CDR1 SEHNR and CDR2 FQNEAQ (reference sequence). This CDR3 is built from 10 residues. The CDR3 loop is CASSPGLTVF. The CDR3, as DNA: TGTGCCAGCAGCCCGGGACTGACTGTCTTC.

In its sample, this clone was seen once. The chain combines TRBV5-1 with TRBJ2-2; TRBD2 matches 11 bases. Losses at the gene ends were 3 bases for V and 1 base for J; bases not matched to a gene: 2. This CDR3 is built from 16 residues. Germline values: CDR1 SGHRS, CDR2 YFSETQ. The DNA for the CDR3 is TGCGCCAGCAGCTCTGGACTAGCGGGGAACACCGGGGAGCTGTTTTTT. This sequence encodes CASSSGLAGNTGELFF.

This clone was observed a handful of times. This sequence joins TRBV7-8 and TRBJ1-3; D is ambiguous. V lost 2 bases and J 0 bases, leaving 5 bases between the germline ends. The CDR3 is made up of 14 amino acids. Germline CDR1 is SGHVS and CDR2 is FQNEAQ. The CDR3 protein is CASSLWVSGNTIYF. CDR3 in DNA: TGTGCCAGCAGCTTATGGGTCTCTGGAAACACCATATATTTT.

J is TRBJ2-2 and V is TRBV10-3; 9 bases map to TRBD2. The CDR3 length is 16 residues. With V trimmed by 4 bases and J by 5 bases, 8 bases remained unmatched. Germline assignment: CDR1 ENHRY and CDR2 SYGVKD. The CDR3 loop reads CAISGGPSGTTGELFF. CDR3 DNA sequence: TGTGCCATCAGTGGGGGCCCTAGCGGGACGACCGGGGAGCTGTTTTTT.

J is TRBJ2-7 and V is TRBV29-1; 7 bases line up with TRBD2. Germline values: CDR1 SQVTM, CDR2 ANQGSEA. V was pared by 6 bases and J by 4 bases, with 3 bases of the junction left unmatched. This CDR3 region has 11 residues. The CDR3 spells CSVKAGYEQYF. CDR3 DNA sequence: TGCAGCGTCAAAGCGGGATACGAGCAGTACTTC.

The chain recombines TRBV9 with TRBJ2-1; no clear D gene. V lost 0 bases and J lost 0, with 16 bases in between. Germline CDR1 reads SGDLS; CDR2 reads YYNGEE. The CDR3 is 18 residues long. CDR3 loop: CASSVVFDAQHSYNEQFF. The CDR3 region has the DNA TGTGCCAGCAGCGTAGTCTTTGACGCGCAGCACTCCTACAATGAGCAGTTCTTC. The complete variable domain, with remaining parts taken from reference TRBV9 and TRBJ2-1, reads DSGVTQTPKHLITATGQRVTLRCSPRSGDLSVYWYQQSLDQGLQFLIQYYNGEERAKGNILERFSAQQFPDLHSELNLSSLELGDSALYFCASSVVFDAQHSYNEQFFGPGTRLTVL.

V usage is TRBV7-2 and J usage is TRBJ1-5; D gene unclear. Germline V CDR1 and CDR2: SGHTA, FQGNSA. The CDR3 loop spans 13 amino acids. Trimming took off 1 base at V and 6 bases at J, with 7 bases between the two ends. This chain's CDR3 is CASSLEGVQPQHF. The CDR3 DNA reads TGTGCCAGCAGCTTAGAGGGTGTTCAGCCCCAGCATTTT.

The genes are TRBV18 and TRBJ1-5, with D maybe TRBD1 (6 bases). CDR3 size: 14 residues. The V end lost 2 bases, the J end lost 5 bases, and 10 bases lay between the germline ends. Germline V CDR1 and CDR2: KGHSH, LQKENI. The DNA of the CDR3 is TGTGCCAGCTCACCAAGTGGACAGCATCAGCCCCAGCATTTT. This translates into CASSPSGQHQPQHF.